Presented here are 5 T cell receptor beta chains from one specimen sequenced in a study of blood T cells in healthy people across ages (dated by TCRdb to 2014 to 2015). Libraries came from 5' RACE. The listed sequencing device is Illumina HiSeq 2500. The second PCR ran for about 7 to 11 cycles and used a J-beta primer mix along with a sample-barcoded 5' primer. In-frame beta chains were kept once TCRdb had trimmed the public reads at Q25 with fastp and called clones with MiXCR. Identical CDR3 protein sequences are pooled into one entry, listed with their most common genes and DNA. Here the sample has 600,000 or so distinct CDR3 sequences; around 50% occur a single time. Of the sample, roughly 24% is held by the ten largest clones. The sample was blood. These TCRs come from a man of 80 years or more in good health.

CDR3 protein: CASSPTGLAPDTQYF. The CDR3 coding sequence is TGTGCCAGCAGCCCTACGGGACTAGCCCCAGATACGCAGTATTTT. The chain employs TRBV7-3 and TRBJ2-3; 9 bases map to TRBD2. The CDR3 sequence is 15 residues long. Germline assignment: CDR1 SGHTA and CDR2 FQGTGA. V was clipped by 5 bases and J by 4 bases; unmatched bases: 7.

The gene calls are TRBV2 and TRBJ2-5; maybe TRBD1 (6 bases). Germline CDR1 is SNHLY and CDR2 is FYNNEI. CDR3 length equals 13 residues. V dropped 6 bases and J dropped 2 bases, with 10 bases sitting between them. Here the CDR3 DNA reads TGTGCCAGCAGGAGGACAGCTCAAGAGACCCAGTACTTC. As protein: CASRRTAQETQYF. Complete variable domain (other parts from reference TRBV2 and TRBJ2-5): EPEVTQTPSHQVTQMGQEVILRCVPISNHLYFYWYRQILGQKVEFLVSFYNNEISEKSEIFDDQFSVERPDGSNFTLKIRSTKLEDSAMYFCASRRTAQETQYFGPGTRLLVL.

This clonotype has just a few counts. The chain uses TRBV20-1 and TRBJ2-3; the match to TRBD2 covers 9 bases. J lost 2 bases, V lost 0 bases, and 3 bases had no gene match. This CDR3 comprises 15 residues. Germline assignment: CDR1 DFQATT and CDR2 SNEGSKA (reference sequence). This CDR3 reads CSARDSGSLTDTQYF. The CDR3 DNA reads as TGCAGTGCTAGAGATAGCGGGAGCCTCACAGATACGCAGTATTTT.

The chain recombines TRBV7-2 with TRBJ1-3; 7 bases agree with TRBD1. Germline V lookup: CDR1 SGHTA, CDR2 FQGNSA. The V and J ends lost 0 bases and 1 base, in that order; junction bases with no gene match: 3. The CDR3 extends over 16 amino acids. The CDR3 region is CASSLAPRGSGNTIYF. DNA for the CDR3: TGTGCCAGCAGCTTAGCGCCCAGGGGGTCTGGAAACACCATATATTTT.

Only a few counts were recorded for this clonotype. This chain uses TRBV28 with TRBJ2-1; possibly TRBD2 for D (6 bases). This CDR3 has 15 residues. Between the trimmed V and J ends, which lost 5 bases and 7 bases, there was a span of 18 bases. Germline assignment: CDR1 MDHEN and CDR2 SYDVKM. CDR3 residues: CASSAATAGRNEQFF. In DNA, the CDR3 is TGTGCCAGCAGTGCTGCCACCGCAGGGAGGAATGAGCAGTTCTTC.